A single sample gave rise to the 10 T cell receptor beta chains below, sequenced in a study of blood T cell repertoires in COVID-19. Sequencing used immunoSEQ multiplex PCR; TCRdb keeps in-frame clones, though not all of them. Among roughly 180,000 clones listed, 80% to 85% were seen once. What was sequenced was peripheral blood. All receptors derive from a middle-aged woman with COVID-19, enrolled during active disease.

CDR3 sequence reads: CASSLGGQDNQPQHF. The DNA of the CDR3 is TGCGCCAGCAGCTTGGGAGGACAAGATAATCAGCCCCAGCATTTT. The rearrangement joins TRBV5-1 to TRBJ1-5; maybe TRBD1 (5 bases). The CDR3 covers 15 residues. CDR1 and CDR2 (germline): SGHRS, YFSETQ. The V and J ends lost 0 bases and 4 bases respectively, with 11 bases between them.

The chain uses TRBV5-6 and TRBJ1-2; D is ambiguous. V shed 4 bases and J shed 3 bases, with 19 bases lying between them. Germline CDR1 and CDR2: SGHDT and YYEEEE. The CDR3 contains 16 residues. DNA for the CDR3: TGTGCCAGCAGCCCCGCGGGGTCCCCTCTAGACTATGGCTACACCTTC. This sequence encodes CASSPAGSPLDYGYTF.

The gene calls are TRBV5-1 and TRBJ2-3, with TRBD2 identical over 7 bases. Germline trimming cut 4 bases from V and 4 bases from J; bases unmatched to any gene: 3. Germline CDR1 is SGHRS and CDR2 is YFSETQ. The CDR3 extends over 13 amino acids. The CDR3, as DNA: TGCGCCAGCAGCCTGGGGGGGGCAGATACGCAGTATTTT. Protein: CASSLGGADTQYF.

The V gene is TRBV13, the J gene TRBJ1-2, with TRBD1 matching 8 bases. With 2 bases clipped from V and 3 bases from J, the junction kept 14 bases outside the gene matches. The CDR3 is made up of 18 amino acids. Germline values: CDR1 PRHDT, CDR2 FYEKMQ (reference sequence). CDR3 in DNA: TGTGCCAGCAGCTTACAGGGGGCGATACCCCAGGGATACTATGGCTACACCTTC. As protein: CASSLQGAIPQGYYGYTF.

CDR3 bases: TGTGCCAGCAGGGATCCACAGGGGAGTAAGAAGACCCAGTACTTC. Amino acid sequence: CASRDPQGSKKTQYF. V gene TRBV28 combines with J gene TRBJ2-5, with 7 bases identical to TRBD1. Germline CDR1 and CDR2: MDHEN and SYDVKM. J gave up 6 bases and V 6 bases, and 13 bases lay outside the gene matches. The CDR3 is made up of 15 amino acids. The full variable domain, with the rest looked up from reference TRBV28 and TRBJ2-5, is DVKVTQSSRYLVKRTGEKVFLECVQDMDHENMFWYRQDPGLGLRLIYFSYDVKMKEKGDIPEGYSVSREKKERFSLILESASTNQTSMYLCASRDPQGSKKTQYFGPGTRLLVL.

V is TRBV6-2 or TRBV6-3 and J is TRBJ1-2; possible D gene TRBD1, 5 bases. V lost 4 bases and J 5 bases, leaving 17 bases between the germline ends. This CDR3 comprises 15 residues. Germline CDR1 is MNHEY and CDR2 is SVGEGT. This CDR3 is CASSFSVQEPYGYTF. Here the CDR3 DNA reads TGTGCCAGCAGTTTTTCCGTACAGGAACCTTATGGCTACACCTTC.

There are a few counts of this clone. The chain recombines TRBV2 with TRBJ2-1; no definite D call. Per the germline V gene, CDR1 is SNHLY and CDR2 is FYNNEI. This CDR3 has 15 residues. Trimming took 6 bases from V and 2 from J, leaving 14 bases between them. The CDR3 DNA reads TGTGCCAGCAGCCACCTTAGCTCCCCCTACAATGAGCAGTTCTTC. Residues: CASSHLSSPYNEQFF.

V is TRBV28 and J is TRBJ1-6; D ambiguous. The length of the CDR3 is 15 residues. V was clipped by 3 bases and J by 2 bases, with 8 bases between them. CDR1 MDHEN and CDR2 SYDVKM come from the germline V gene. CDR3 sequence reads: CASSFQDAYNSPLHF. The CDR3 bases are TGTGCCAGCAGTTTCCAGGATGCCTATAATTCACCCCTCCACTTT.

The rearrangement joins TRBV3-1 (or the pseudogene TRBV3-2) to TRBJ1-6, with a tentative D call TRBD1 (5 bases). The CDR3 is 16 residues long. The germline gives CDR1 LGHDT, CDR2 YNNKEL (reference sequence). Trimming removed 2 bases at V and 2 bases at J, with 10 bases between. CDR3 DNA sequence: TGTGCCAGCAGCCAACTGACAGACGCCTATAATTCACCCCTCCACTTT. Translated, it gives CASSQLTDAYNSPLHF.

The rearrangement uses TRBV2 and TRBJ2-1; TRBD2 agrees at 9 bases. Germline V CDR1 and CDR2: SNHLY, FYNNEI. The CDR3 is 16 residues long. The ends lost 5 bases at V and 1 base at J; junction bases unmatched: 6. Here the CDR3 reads CASSSLAGASYNEQFF. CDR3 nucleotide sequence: TGTGCCAGCAGTTCCTTAGCGGGGGCGTCCTACAATGAGCAGTTCTTC.